The sequence of this T cell receptor beta chain was determined in a study of T cells in Graves' hyperthyroidism and ophthalmopathy. Study-level results: Ophthalmopathy could be told apart from stable hyperthyroidism with a 13 V-J model. Blood also showed most of the thyroid clonotypes that were expanded above 0.001.

As regards this clonotype: Antigen specificity is unknown.

TCR beta CDR3 region amplification was performed from RNA transcripts. HTBI primers were the set used in a first-round RT-PCR of the TCR CDR3. TCRdb re-called the multiplex PCR reads with MiXCR, one entry per CDR3 protein. The sample carries some 380,000 distinct CDR3 sequences, about 13% recorded once. This CDR3 contains 16 residues. V was clipped by 1 base and J by 0 bases; unmatched bases: 5. CDR1 and CDR2 (germline): DFQATT, SNEGSKA (reference sequence). Lactation, pregnancy, other autoimmune disease or uncontrolled infection excluded patients. PBMCs came from around 10 ml fresh peripheral blood. This clonotype originated in a man between 25 and 39 years old with Graves' hyperthyroidism that later progressed to Graves' ophthalmopathy. V gene TRBV20-1 combines with J gene TRBJ2-1, with TRBD2 matching 8 bases. The specimen was blood. Here the CDR3 reads CSARGAGGSSYNEQFF. CDR3 bases: TGCAGTGCTAGAGGGGCGGGGGGCTCCTCCTACAATGAGCAGTTCTTC.